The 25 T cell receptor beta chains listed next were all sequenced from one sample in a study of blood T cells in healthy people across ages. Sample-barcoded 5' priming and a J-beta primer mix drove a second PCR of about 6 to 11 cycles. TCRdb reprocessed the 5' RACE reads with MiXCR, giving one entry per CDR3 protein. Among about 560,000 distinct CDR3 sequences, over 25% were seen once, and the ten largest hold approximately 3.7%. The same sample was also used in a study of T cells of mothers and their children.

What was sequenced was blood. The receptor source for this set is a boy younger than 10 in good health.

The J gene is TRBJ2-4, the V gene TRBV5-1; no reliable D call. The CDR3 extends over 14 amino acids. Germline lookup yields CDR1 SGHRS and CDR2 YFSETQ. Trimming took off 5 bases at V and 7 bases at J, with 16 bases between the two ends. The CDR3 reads CASSFGRPGNIQYF. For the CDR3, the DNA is TGCGCCAGCAGTTTCGGCCGGCCTGGGAACATTCAGTACTTC.

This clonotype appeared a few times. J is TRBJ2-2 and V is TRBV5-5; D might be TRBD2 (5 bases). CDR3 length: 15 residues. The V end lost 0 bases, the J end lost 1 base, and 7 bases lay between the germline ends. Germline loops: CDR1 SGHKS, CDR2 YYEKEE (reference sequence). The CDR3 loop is CASSLGGWNTGELFF. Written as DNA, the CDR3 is TGTGCCAGCAGCTTGGGCGGGTGGAACACCGGGGAGCTGTTTTTT.

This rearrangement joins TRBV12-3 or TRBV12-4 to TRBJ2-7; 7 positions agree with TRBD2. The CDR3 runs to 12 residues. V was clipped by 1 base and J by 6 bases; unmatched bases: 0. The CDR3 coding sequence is TGTGCCAGCAGTTTAGGGGAGGGCGAGCAGTACTTC. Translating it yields CASSLGEGEQYF.

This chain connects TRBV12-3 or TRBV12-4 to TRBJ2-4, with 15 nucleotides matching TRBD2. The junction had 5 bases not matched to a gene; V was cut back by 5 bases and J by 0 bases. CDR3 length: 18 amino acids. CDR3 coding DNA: TGTGCCAGCAGTCCAGGACTAGCGGGAGGGCTAGCCAAAAACATTCAGTACTTC. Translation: CASSPGLAGGLAKNIQYF.

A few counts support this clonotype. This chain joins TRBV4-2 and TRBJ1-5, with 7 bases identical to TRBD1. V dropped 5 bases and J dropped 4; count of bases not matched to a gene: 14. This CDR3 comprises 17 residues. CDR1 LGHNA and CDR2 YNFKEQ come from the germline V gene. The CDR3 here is CASSDPGQSYLNQPQHF. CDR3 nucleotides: TGTGCCAGCAGCGATCCGGGACAGTCTTATTTAAATCAGCCCCAGCATTTT.

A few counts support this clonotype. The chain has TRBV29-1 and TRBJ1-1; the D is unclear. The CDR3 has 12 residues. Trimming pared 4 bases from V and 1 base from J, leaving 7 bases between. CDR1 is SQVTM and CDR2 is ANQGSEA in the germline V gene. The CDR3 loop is CSVVVGNTEAFF. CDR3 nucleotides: TGCAGCGTTGTTGTAGGGAACACTGAAGCTTTCTTT.

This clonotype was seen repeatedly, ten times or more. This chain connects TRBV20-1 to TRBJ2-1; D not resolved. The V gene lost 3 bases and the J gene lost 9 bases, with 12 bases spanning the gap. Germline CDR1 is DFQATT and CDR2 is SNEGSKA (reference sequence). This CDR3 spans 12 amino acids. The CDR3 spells CSARPSYGEQFF. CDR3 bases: TGCAGTGCTAGGCCCTCGTACGGTGAGCAGTTCTTC.

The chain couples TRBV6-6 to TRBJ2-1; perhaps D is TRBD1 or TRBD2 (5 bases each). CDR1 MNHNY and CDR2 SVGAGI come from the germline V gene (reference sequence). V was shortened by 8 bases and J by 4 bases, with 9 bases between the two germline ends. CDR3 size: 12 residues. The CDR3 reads CASRDAYNEQFF. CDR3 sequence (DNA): TGTGCCAGCCGGGACGCATACAATGAGCAGTTCTTC.

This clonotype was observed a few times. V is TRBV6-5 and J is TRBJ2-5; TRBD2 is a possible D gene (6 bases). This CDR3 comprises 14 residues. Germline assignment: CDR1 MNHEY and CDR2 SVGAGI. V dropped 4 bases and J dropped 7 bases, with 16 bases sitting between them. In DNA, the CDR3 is TGTGCCAGCAGTTCCCCCGTAAGGCGGGGGACCCAGTACTTC. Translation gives CASSSPVRRGTQYF.

The CDR3 loop is CASKTRGLSEGETQYF. CDR3 nucleotides: TGTGCCAGCAAGACCCGTGGATTGAGTGAGGGGGAGACCCAGTACTTC. This chain joins TRBV7-2 and TRBJ2-5; either TRBD1 or TRBD2 may fit D (5 bases each). The CDR3 spans 16 residues. CDR1 SGHTA and CDR2 FQGNSA come from the germline V gene. Trimming cost V 7 bases and J 5 bases, with 23 bases left between them.

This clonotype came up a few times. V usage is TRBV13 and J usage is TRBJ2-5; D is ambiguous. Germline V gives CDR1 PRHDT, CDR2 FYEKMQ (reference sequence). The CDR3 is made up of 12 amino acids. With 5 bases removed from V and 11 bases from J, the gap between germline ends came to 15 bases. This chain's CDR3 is CASSPLGASQYF. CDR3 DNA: TGTGCCAGCAGCCCCTTGGGCGCGTCTCAGTACTTC. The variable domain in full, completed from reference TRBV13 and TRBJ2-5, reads AAGVIQSPRHLIKEKRETATLKCYPIPRHDTVYWYQQGPGQDPQFLISFYEKMQSDKGSIPDRFSAQQFSDYHSELNMSSLELGDSALYFCASSPLGASQYFGPGTRLLVL.

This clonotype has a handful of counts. The CDR3 sequence is CSVAVAGRETQYF. The CDR3 nucleotides are TGCAGCGTTGCCGTAGCGGGGAGAGAGACCCAGTACTTC. The V call is TRBV29-1, the J call TRBJ2-5; 8 bases line up with TRBD2. Losses at the gene ends were 4 bases for V and 4 bases for J; bases not matched to a gene: 5. Germline V gene data show CDR1 as SQVTM and CDR2 as ANQGSEA. CDR3 size: 13 residues.

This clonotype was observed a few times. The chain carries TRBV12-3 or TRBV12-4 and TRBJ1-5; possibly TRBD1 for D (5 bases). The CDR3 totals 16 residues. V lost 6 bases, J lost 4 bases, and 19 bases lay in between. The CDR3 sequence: CASSSPDLGANQPQHF. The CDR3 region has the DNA TGTGCCAGCAGCTCCCCTGACCTTGGGGCAAATCAGCCCCAGCATTTT.

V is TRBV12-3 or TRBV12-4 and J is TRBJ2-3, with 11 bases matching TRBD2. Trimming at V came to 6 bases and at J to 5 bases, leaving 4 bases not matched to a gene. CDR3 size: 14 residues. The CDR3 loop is CASSTGLAGDTQYF. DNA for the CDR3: TGTGCCAGCAGCACAGGACTAGCGGGAGATACGCAGTATTTT.

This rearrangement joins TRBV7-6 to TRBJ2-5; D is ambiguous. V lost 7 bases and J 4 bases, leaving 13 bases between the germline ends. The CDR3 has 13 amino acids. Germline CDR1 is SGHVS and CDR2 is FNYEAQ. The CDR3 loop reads CASMVQWGETQYF. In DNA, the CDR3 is TGTGCCAGCATGGTCCAGTGGGGAGAGACCCAGTACTTC.

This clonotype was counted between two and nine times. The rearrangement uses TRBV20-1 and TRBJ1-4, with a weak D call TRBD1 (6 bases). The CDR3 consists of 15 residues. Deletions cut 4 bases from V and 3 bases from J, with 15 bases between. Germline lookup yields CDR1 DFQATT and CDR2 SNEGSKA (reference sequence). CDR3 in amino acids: CSAKSLRGSNEKLFF. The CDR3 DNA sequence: TGCAGTGCTAAAAGCCTGAGGGGGTCTAATGAAAAACTGTTTTTT.

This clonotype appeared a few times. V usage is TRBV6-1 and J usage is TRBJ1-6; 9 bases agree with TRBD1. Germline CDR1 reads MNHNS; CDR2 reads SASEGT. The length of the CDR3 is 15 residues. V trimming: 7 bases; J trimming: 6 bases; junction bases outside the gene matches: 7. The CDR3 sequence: CASNRQGVTNSPLHF. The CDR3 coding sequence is TGTGCCAGCAACCGACAGGGGGTTACTAATTCACCCCTCCACTTT.

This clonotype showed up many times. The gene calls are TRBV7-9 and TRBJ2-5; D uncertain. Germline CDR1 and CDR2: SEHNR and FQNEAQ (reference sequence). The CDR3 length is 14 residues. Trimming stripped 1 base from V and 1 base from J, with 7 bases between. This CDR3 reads CASSLGSIQETQYF. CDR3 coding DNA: TGTGCCAGCAGCTTAGGTTCGATCCAAGAGACCCAGTACTTC.

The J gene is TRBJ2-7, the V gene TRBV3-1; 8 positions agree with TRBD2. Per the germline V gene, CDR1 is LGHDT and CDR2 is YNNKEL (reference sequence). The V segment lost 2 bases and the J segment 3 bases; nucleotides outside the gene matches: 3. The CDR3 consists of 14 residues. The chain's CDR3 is CASSQHGTSYEQYF. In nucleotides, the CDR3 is TGTGCCAGCAGCCAACACGGGACTAGCTACGAGCAGTACTTC.

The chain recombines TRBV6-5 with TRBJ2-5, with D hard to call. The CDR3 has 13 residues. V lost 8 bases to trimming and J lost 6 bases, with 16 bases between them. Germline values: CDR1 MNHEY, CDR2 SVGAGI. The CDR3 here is CASATSALKTQYF. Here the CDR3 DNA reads TGTGCCAGCGCCACGTCGGCTTTAAAGACCCAGTACTTC.

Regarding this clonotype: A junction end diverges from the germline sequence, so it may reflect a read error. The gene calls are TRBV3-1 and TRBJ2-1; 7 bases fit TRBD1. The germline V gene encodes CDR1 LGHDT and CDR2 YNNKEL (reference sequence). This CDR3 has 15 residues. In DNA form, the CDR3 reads TGTGCCAGCAGCCCGGGACAGAGAAAGAACAATGAACAGTTCTTC. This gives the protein CASSPGQRKNNEQFF.

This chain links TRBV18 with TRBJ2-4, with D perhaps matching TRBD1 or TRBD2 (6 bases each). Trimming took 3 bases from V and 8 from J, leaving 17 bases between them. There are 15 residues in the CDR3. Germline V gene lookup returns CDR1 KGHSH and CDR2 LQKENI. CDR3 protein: CASSPRGALRDIQYF. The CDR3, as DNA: TGTGCCAGCTCACCTAGGGGGGCCCTTAGAGACATTCAGTACTTC.

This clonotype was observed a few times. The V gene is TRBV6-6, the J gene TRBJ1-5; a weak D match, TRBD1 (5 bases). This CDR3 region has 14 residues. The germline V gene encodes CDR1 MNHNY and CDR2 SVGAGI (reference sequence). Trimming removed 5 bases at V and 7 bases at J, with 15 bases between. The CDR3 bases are TGTGCCAGCAGTCACCGGGGGGTAGCACAGCCCCAGCATTTT. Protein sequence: CASSHRGVAQPQHF.

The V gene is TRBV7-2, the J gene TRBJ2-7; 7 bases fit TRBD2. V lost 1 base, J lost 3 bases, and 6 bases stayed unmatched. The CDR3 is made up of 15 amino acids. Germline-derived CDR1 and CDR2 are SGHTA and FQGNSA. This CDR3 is CASSLGGRALYEQYF. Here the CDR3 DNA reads TGTGCCAGCAGCTTAGGTGGGAGGGCCCTCTACGAGCAGTACTTC.

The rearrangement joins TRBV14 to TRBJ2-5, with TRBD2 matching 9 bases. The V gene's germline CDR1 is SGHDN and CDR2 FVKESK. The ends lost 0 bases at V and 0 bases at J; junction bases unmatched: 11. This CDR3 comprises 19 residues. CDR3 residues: CASSQDPLAGSSYQETQYF. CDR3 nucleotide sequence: TGTGCCAGCAGCCAAGATCCGCTAGCGGGAAGTTCGTACCAAGAGACCCAGTACTTC.